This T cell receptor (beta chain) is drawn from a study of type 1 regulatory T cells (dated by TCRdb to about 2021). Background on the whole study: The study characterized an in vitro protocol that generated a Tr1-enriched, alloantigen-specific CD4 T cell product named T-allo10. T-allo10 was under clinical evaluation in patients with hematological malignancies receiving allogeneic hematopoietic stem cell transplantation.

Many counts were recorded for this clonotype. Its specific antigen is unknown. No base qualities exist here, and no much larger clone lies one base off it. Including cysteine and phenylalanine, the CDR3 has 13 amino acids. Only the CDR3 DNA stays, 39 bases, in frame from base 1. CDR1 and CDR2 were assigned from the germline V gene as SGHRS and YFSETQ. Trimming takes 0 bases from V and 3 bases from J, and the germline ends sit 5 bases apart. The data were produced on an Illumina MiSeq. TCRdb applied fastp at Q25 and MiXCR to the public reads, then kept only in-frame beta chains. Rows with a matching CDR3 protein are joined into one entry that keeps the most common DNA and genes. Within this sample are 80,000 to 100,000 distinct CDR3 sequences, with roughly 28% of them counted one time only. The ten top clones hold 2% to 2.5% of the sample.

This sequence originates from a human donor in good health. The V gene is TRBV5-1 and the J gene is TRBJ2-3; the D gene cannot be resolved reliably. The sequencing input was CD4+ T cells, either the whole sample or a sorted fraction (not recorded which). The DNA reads TGCGCCAGCAGCTTGGAAGGGACAGATACGCAGTATTTT. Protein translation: CASSLEGTDTQYF.